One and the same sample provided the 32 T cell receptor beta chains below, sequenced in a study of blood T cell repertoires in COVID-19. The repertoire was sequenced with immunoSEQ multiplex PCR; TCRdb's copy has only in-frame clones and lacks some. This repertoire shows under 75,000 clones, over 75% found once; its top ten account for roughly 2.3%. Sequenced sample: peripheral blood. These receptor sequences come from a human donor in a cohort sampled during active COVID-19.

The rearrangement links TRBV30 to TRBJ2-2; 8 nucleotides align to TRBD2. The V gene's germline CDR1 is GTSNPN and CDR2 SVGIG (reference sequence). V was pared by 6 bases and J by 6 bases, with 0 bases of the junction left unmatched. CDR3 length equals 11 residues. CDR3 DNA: TGTGCCTGCGGGGGGGCCGGGGAGCTGTTTTTT. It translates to CACGGAGELFF.

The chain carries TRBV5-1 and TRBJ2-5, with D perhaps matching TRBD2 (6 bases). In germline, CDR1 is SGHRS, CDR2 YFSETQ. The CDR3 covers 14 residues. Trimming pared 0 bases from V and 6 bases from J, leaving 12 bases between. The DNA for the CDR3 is TGCGCCAGCAGCTTGGATGGGGGGATACAGACCCAGTACTTC. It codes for CASSLDGGIQTQYF.

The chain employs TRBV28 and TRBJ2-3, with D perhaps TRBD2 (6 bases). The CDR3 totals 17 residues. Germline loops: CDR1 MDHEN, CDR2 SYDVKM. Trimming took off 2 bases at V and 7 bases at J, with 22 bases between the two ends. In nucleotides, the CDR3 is TGTGCCAGCAGTTTACTGAAAGGAGGGCCCCCCCCATATACGCAGTATTTT. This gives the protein CASSLLKGGPPPYTQYF.

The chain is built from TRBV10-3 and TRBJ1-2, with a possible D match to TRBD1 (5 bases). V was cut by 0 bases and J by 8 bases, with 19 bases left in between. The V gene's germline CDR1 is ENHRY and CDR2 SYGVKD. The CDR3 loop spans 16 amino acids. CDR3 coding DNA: TGTGCCATCAGTGAGTCTACGGTGTGGAGTAAGGGGGGCTACACCTTC. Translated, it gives CAISESTVWSKGGYTF.

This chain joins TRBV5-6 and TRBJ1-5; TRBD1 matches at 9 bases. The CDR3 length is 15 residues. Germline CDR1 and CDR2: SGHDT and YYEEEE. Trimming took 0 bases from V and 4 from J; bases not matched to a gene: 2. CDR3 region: CASSLVGTGNQPQHF. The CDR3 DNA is TGTGCCAGCAGCTTGGTTGGGACAGGGAATCAGCCCCAGCATTTT.

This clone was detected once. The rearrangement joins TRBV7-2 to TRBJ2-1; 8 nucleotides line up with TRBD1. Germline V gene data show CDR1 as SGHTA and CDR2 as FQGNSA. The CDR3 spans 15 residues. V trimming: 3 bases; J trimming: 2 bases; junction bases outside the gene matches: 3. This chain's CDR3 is CASSLTGVPYNEQFF. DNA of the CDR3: TGTGCCAGCAGCTTGACAGGGGTCCCCTACAATGAGCAGTTCTTC.

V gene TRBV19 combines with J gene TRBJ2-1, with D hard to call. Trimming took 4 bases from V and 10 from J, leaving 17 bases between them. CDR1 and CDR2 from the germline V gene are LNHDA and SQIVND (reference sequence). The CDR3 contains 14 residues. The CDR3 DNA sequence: TGTGCCAGTAGTACAACCTCCGTTACTACGGAGCAGTTCTTC. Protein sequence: CASSTTSVTTEQFF.

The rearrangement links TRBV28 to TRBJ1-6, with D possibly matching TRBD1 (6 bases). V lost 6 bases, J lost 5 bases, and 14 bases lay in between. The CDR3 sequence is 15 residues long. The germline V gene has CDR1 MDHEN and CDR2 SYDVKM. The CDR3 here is CASSSRQADNSPLHF. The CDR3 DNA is TGTGCCAGCAGCTCTCGACAGGCTGATAATTCACCCCTCCACTTT.

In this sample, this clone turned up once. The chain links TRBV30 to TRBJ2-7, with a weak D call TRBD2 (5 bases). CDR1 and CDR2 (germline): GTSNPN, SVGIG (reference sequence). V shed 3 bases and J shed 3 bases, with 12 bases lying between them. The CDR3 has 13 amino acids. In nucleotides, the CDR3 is TGTGCCTGGAGGGGAGAAGGATTCTACGAGCAGTACTTC. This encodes CAWRGEGFYEQYF.

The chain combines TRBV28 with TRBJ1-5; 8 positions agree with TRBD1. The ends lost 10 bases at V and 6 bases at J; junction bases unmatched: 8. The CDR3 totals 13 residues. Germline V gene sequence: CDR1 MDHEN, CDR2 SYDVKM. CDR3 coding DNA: TGTGCCACCAGGACAGGGCAAAGTCAGCCCCAGCATTTT. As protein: CATRTGQSQPQHF.

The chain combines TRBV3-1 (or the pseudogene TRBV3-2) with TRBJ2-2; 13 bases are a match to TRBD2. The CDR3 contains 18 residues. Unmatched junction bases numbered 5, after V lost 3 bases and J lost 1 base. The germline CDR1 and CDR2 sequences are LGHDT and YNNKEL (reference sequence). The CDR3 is CASSQWGLAGRNTGELFF. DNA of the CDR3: TGTGCCAGCAGCCAGTGGGGACTAGCGGGGAGGAACACCGGGGAGCTGTTTTTT.

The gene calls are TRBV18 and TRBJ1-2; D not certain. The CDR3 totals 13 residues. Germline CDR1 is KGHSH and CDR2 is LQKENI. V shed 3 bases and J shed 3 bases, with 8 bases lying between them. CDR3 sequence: CASSPGGDYGYTF. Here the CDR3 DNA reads TGTGCCAGCTCACCGGGCGGGGACTATGGCTACACCTTC.

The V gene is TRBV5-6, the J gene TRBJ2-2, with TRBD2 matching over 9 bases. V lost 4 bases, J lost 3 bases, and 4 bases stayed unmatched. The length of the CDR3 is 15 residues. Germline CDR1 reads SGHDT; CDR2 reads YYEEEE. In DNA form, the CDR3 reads TGTGCCAGCAGCAGATTAGCGGGAGACACCGGGGAGCTGTTTTTT. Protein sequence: CASSRLAGDTGELFF. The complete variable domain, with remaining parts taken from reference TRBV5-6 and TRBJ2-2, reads DAGVTQSPTHLIKTRGQQVTLRCSPKSGHDTVSWYQQALGQGPQFIFQYYEEEERQRGNFPDRFSGHQFPNYSSELNVNALLLGDSALYLCASSRLAGDTGELFFGEGSRLTVL.

CDR3 in DNA: TGTGCCAGCAGTGAAGCGCGGGATTCACCCCTCCACTTT. It encodes CASSEARDSPLHF. The gene calls are TRBV6-1 and TRBJ1-6; D call uncertain. The CDR3 is 13 amino acids. The V gene's germline CDR1 is MNHNS and CDR2 SASEGT. Trimming left V 0 bases short and J 8 bases short, with 5 bases between.

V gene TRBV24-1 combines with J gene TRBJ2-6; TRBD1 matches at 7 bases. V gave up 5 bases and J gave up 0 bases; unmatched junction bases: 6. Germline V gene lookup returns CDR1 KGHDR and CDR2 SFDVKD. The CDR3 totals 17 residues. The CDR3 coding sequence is TGTGCCACCAGTGTGACGACAGGGAGCTCTGGGGCCAACGTCCTGACTTTC. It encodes CATSVTTGSSGANVLTF.

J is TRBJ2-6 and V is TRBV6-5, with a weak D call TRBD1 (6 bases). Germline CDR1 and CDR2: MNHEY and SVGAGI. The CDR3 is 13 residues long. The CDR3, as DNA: TGTGCAGTACAGGGCTCTGGGGCCAACGTCCTGACTTTC. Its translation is CAVQGSGANVLTF.

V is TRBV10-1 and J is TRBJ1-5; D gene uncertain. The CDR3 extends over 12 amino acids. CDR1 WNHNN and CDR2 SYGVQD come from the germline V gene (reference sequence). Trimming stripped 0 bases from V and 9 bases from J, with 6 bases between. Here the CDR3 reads CASSESGGPQHF. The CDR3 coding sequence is TGCGCCAGCAGTGAGTCAGGAGGGCCCCAGCATTTT.

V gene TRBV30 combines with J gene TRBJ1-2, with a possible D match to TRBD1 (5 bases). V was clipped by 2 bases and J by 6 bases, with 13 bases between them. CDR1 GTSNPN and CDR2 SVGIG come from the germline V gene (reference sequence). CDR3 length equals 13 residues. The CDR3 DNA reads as TGTGCCTGGAGTCGGGGGGGGAGGAATGGCTACACCTTC. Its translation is CAWSRGGRNGYTF.

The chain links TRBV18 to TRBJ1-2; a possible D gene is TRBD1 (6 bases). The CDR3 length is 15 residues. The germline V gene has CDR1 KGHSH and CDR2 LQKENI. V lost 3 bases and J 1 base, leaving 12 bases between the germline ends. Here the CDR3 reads CASSPGQLINYGYTF. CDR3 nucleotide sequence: TGTGCCAGCTCACCTGGACAGCTGATTAACTATGGCTACACCTTC.

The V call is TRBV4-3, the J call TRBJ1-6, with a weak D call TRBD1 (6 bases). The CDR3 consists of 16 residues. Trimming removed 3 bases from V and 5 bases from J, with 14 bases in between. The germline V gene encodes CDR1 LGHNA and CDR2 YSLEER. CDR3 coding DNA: TGCGCCAGCAGCCAGTTGACTGACAGGAATAATTCACCCCTCCACTTT. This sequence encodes CASSQLTDRNNSPLHF.

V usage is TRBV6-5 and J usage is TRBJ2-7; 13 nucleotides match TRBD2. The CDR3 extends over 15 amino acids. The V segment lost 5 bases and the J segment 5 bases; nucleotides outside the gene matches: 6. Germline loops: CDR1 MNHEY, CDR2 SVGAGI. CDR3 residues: CASSLTSGGANEQYF. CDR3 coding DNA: TGTGCCAGCAGTCTTACTAGCGGGGGGGCAAACGAGCAGTACTTC.

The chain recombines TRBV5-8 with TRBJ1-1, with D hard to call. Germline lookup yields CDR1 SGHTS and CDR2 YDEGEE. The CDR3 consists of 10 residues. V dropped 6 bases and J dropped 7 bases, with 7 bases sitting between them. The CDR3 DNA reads TGTGCCAGCATCATGAGTGAAGCTTTCTTT. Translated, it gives CASIMSEAFF. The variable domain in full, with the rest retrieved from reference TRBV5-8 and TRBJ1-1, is EAGVTQSPTHLIKTRGQQATLRCSPISGHTSVYWYQQALGLGLQFLLWYDEGEERNRGNFPPRFSGRQFPNYSSELNVNALELEDSALYLCASIMSEAFFGQGTRLTVV.

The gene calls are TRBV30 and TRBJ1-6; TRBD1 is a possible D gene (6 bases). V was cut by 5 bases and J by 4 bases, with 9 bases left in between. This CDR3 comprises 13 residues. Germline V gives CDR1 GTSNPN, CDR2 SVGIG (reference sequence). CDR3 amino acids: CAWGTTYNSPLHF. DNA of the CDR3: TGTGCCTGGGGGACAACTTATAATTCACCCCTCCACTTT.

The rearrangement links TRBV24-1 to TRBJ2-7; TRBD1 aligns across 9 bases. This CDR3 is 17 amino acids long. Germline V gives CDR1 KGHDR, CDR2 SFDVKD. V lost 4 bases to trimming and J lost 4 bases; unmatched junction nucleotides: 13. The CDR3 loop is CATSDGGTGSIKYEQYF. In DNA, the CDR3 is TGTGCCACCAGTGACGGGGGGACAGGGAGTATTAAGTACGAGCAGTACTTC.

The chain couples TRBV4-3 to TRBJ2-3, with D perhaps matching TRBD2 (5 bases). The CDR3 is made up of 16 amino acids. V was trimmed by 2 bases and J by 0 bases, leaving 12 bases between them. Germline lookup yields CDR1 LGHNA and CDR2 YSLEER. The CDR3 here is CASSQQHGESTDTQYF. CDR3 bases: TGCGCCAGCAGCCAACAACACGGGGAAAGCACAGATACGCAGTATTTT.

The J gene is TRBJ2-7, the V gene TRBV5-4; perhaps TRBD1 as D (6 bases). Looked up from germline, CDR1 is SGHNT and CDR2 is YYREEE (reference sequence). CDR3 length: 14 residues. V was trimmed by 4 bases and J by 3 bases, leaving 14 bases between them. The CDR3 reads CASSHSGQHYEQYF. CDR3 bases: TGTGCCAGCAGCCACTCGGGACAACACTACGAGCAGTACTTC.

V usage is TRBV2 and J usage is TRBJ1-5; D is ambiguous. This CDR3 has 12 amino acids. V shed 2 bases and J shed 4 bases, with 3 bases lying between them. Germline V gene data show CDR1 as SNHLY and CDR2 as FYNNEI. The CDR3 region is CASSERNQPQHF. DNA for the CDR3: TGTGCCAGCAGTGAACGGAATCAGCCCCAGCATTTT.

This CDR3 is CASSPWDKAYEQYF. The CDR3, as DNA: TGTGCCAGCAGTCCCTGGGACAAAGCCTACGAGCAGTACTTC. The chain carries TRBV6-5 and TRBJ2-7, with D tentatively TRBD1 (6 bases). CDR3 length: 14 residues. CDR1 MNHEY and CDR2 SVGAGI come from the germline V gene. The V and J ends lost 5 bases and 2 bases respectively, with 13 bases between them.

The CDR3 sequence is CASSRRQGRDTEAFF. In DNA form, the CDR3 reads TGTGCCAGCAGCCGTAGACAGGGGAGGGACACTGAAGCTTTCTTT. This rearrangement joins TRBV3-1 (or the pseudogene TRBV3-2) to TRBJ1-1; 8 bases are shared with TRBD1. J was trimmed by 3 bases and V by 4 bases; bases with no gene match: 7. Germline lookup yields CDR1 LGHDT and CDR2 YNNKEL (reference sequence). The CDR3 spans 15 residues.

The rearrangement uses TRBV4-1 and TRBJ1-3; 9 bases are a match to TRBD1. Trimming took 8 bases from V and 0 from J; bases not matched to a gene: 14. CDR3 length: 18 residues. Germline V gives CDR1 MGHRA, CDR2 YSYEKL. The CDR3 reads CASLRDREFLPSGNTIYF. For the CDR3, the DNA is TGCGCCAGCCTCCGGGACAGGGAATTTCTCCCCTCTGGAAACACCATATATTTT.

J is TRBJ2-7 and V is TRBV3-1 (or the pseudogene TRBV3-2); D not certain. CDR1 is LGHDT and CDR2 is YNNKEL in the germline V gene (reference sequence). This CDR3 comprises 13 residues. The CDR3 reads CALRMTLGHEQYF. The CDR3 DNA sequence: TGTGCTCTCAGGATGACCCTTGGGCACGAGCAGTACTTC.

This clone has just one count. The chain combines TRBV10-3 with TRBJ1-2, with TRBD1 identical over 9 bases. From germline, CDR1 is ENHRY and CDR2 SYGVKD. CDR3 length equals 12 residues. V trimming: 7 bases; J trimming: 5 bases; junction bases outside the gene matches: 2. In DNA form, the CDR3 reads TGTGCCATCACCGGGACAGGGTATGGCTACACCTTC. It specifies CAITGTGYGYTF.